This T cell receptor (beta chain) was sequenced in a study of molecular identifiers for immune sequencing clone quantification. Study-level results: Clones that exceeded 20 RNA copies held over 97% of effector molecules, yet under 1% in naive cells. Same-barcode identical TCR molecules could make highly expanded clones look smaller than they are.

CD8+CD4-CCR7+CD45RA+ cells were sorted as naive CD8 T cells. This clonotype was counted a few times. What it binds is unknown. TCRdb recomputed calls from the PCR reads with MiXCR, one row per CDR3 protein. The sample lists tens of thousands of distinct CDR3 sequences; around 34% were seen once. The V end lost 5 bases, the J end lost 11 bases, and 12 bases lay between the germline ends. Germline CDR1 reads MNHNY; CDR2 reads SVGAGI (reference sequence). CDR3 length equals 11 residues. The gene calls are TRBV6-6 and TRBJ1-1, with a possible D match to TRBD1 (5 bases). This TCR derives from a human donor in good health. Some libraries in this study had Jurkat cell RNA spiked in. Sequencing was carried out using naive CD8+ T cells from blood, with Jurkat cell RNA spiked in. Subset: FACS-sorted CD8+CD4-CCR7+CD45RA+ naive T cells. The CDR3 coding sequence is TGTGCCAGCAGTGCAGGGATTTCGGCTTTCTTT. As protein: CASSAGISAFF.